This passage covers 30 T cell receptor beta chains from one sample sequenced in a study of shared clonotypes between healthy human individuals. Using immunoSEQ multiplex PCR, the repertoire was profiled, and TCRdb retains in-frame clones only, with some absent. The sample gives over a million clones, roughly 96% of which show up once; over 1% is in the top ten. The sequenced material came from naive CD4+ T cells sorted from blood. Regarding subset: CD45RA+ positively selected. These receptors all come from a man in his thirties or forties in good health.

The table lists this clone with a count of one. The V and J genes are TRBV5-1 and TRBJ1-1; D not resolved. This CDR3 is 15 amino acids long. Germline assignment: CDR1 SGHRS and CDR2 YFSETQ. V gave up 1 base and J gave up 1 base, with 11 bases separating them. In nucleotides, the CDR3 is TGCGCCAGCAGCTTGTTTCAGGCCAAGAACACTGAAGCTTTCTTT. Translation gives CASSLFQAKNTEAFF.

The V and J genes are TRBV6-5 and TRBJ1-5, with no clear D. Germline loops: CDR1 MNHEY, CDR2 SVGAGI. This CDR3 region has 11 residues. V lost 8 bases, J lost 5 bases, and 7 bases lay in between. This CDR3 reads CASGDHQPQHF. The CDR3 DNA is TGTGCCAGCGGCGATCATCAGCCCCAGCATTTT.

This clone came up once. The rearrangement links TRBV5-4 to TRBJ2-1; TRBD2 matches at 11 bases. The CDR3 is 16 residues long. The ends lost 6 bases at V and 7 bases at J; junction bases unmatched: 12. Germline V gene sequence: CDR1 SGHNT, CDR2 YYREEE (reference sequence). DNA for the CDR3: TGTGCCAGCACCCCCCCCGGGGCTAGCGGGAGGAATGAGCAGTTCTTC. It yields the protein CASTPPGASGRNEQFF.

The chain is built from TRBV9 and TRBJ1-1, with 7 nucleotides matching TRBD1. Germline V gene sequence: CDR1 SGDLS, CDR2 YYNGEE. Trimming at V came to 0 bases and at J to 0 bases, leaving 5 bases not matched to a gene. The CDR3 loop spans 16 amino acids. DNA of the CDR3: TGTGCCAGCAGCGTAGAGGGGACAGCTTTGAACACTGAAGCTTTCTTT. This gives the protein CASSVEGTALNTEAFF. The full variable domain, completed using reference TRBV9 and TRBJ1-1, is DSGVTQTPKHLITATGQRVTLRCSPRSGDLSVYWYQQSLDQGLQFLIQYYNGEERAKGNILERFSAQQFPDLHSELNLSSLELGDSALYFCASSVEGTALNTEAFFGQGTRLTVV.

J is TRBJ2-7 and V is TRBV11-2; D is perhaps TRBD2 (5 bases). In germline, CDR1 is SGHAT, CDR2 FQNNGV. The ends were cut back, 0 bases at V and 0 bases at J, with 9 bases in the middle. The CDR3 runs 15 residues. For the CDR3, the DNA is TGTGCCAGCAGCTTAGAGGGAGCTGCCTCCTACGAGCAGTACTTC. Its protein is CASSLEGAASYEQYF.

The chain is built from TRBV28 and TRBJ2-3; the D call may be TRBD1 or TRBD2 (9 bases each). This CDR3 has 23 amino acids. The ends were cut back, 3 bases at V and 5 bases at J, with 39 bases in the middle. CDR1 is MDHEN and CDR2 is SYDVKM in the germline V gene. The DNA of the CDR3 is TGTGCCAGCAGTTTCGTCGCGTGGAAACAGGGGGCTCGCATAGCGGGAGAGATAGATACGCAGTATTTT. Translated, it gives CASSFVAWKQGARIAGEIDTQYF.

J is TRBJ2-7 and V is TRBV6-5; possibly TRBD1 for D (6 bases). Trimming pared 5 bases from V and 8 bases from J, leaving 16 bases between. The germline V gene encodes CDR1 MNHEY and CDR2 SVGAGI. This CDR3 region has 13 residues. The CDR3 reads CASSRGTLRQQYF. The DNA for the CDR3 is TGTGCCAGCAGTAGAGGGACACTTCGGCAGCAGTACTTC.

The rearrangement joins TRBV2 to TRBJ1-4; TRBD1 matches 9 bases. J gave up 3 bases and V 6 bases, and 8 bases lay outside the gene matches. CDR1 SNHLY and CDR2 FYNNEI come from the germline V gene. The CDR3 sequence is 16 residues long. This CDR3 is CASRGQGGRANEKLFF. Here the CDR3 DNA reads TGTGCCAGCAGGGGACAGGGTGGTCGGGCTAATGAAAAACTGTTTTTT.

The chain combines TRBV28 with TRBJ1-1; 7 bases line up with TRBD1. Germline V gives CDR1 MDHEN, CDR2 SYDVKM. With 3 bases clipped from V and 5 bases from J, the junction kept 15 bases outside the gene matches. The CDR3 covers 17 residues. This CDR3 is CASSFYPRQGRGTEAFF. In DNA, the CDR3 is TGTGCCAGCAGTTTCTACCCACGACAGGGCCGAGGGACTGAAGCTTTCTTT.

Remarks on this clone: The same CDR3 is also encoded by other DNA sequences in this sample. V is TRBV5-5 and J is TRBJ2-2, with unresolved D. Trimming cost V 0 bases and J 2 bases, with 2 bases left between them. Germline V gene sequence: CDR1 SGHKS, CDR2 YYEKEE (reference sequence). The CDR3 contains 13 residues. The CDR3 loop reads CASSLANTGELFF. For the CDR3, the DNA is TGTGCCAGCAGCTTGGCTAACACCGGGGAGCTGTTTTTT.

Of note for this clone: The sample carries other DNA sequences with the same CDR3. The rearrangement links TRBV29-1 to TRBJ2-7; D is ambiguous. This CDR3 contains 11 residues. V was shortened by 7 bases and J by 0 bases, with 7 bases between the two germline ends. Germline V lookup: CDR1 SQVTM, CDR2 ANQGSEA. CDR3 nucleotides: TGCAGCGCTGGGTACTCCTACGAGCAGTACTTC. It is translated as CSAGYSYEQYF.

The chain uses TRBV15 and TRBJ2-1, with D uncertain. V gave up 3 bases and J gave up 0 bases, with 12 bases separating them. Germline V lookup: CDR1 LNHNV, CDR2 YYDKDF (reference sequence). The CDR3 has 16 amino acids. The CDR3 sequence is CATSRESRSSYNEQFF. In DNA, the CDR3 is TGTGCCACCAGCAGGGAAAGCCGAAGCTCCTACAATGAGCAGTTCTTC.

CDR3 sequence (DNA): TGTGCCAGCAGCCCGGACAGCTATGGCTACACCTTC. Amino acid sequence: CASSPDSYGYTF. The J gene is TRBJ1-2, the V gene TRBV2; D may be TRBD1 (6 bases). The germline V gene has CDR1 SNHLY and CDR2 FYNNEI. CDR3 length equals 12 residues. Trimming took 6 bases from V and 4 from J, leaving 9 bases between them.

The chain couples TRBV5-4 to TRBJ2-1, with 11 bases aligning to TRBD2. The junction had 7 bases not matched to a gene; V was cut back by 4 bases and J by 7 bases. CDR3 length: 15 amino acids. The V gene's germline CDR1 is SGHNT and CDR2 YYREEE (reference sequence). CDR3 in amino acids: CASSQTSGSGNEQFF. CDR3 DNA sequence: TGTGCCAGCAGCCAAACTAGCGGGAGTGGTAATGAGCAGTTCTTC.

V is TRBV5-5 and J is TRBJ2-3, with D hard to call. Germline V gene data show CDR1 as SGHKS and CDR2 as YYEKEE (reference sequence). The CDR3 is made up of 14 amino acids. Trimming removed 2 bases at V and 0 bases at J, with 7 bases between. The CDR3 DNA sequence: TGTGCCAGCAGCTTTATCGGGAGCACAGATACGCAGTATTTT. Protein: CASSFIGSTDTQYF. Using reference TRBV5-5 and TRBJ2-3 for the parts outside the CDR3, the full variable domain is DAGVTQSPTHLIKTRGQQVTLRCSPISGHKSVSWYQQVLGQGPQFIFQYYEKEERGRGNFPDRFSARQFPNYSSELNVNALLLGDSALYLCASSFIGSTDTQYFGPGTRLTVL.

This chain uses TRBV9 with TRBJ2-7, with 8 bases that match TRBD2. V lost 0 bases to trimming and J lost 7 bases; unmatched junction nucleotides: 9. The CDR3 has 15 residues. Per the germline V gene, CDR1 is SGDLS and CDR2 is YYNGEE. In nucleotides, the CDR3 is TGTGCCAGCAGCGTAGGCGGGAGGCCGGGAGGGGAGCAGTACTTC. Amino acid sequence: CASSVGGRPGGEQYF.

This clone is a singleton in its sample. The CDR3 loop reads CASAPGTAGYEQYF. CDR3 sequence (DNA): TGCGCCAGCGCTCCGGGCACCGCTGGCTACGAGCAGTACTTC. This chain joins TRBV5-1 and TRBJ2-7; D remains ambiguous. V was shortened by 7 bases and J by 3 bases, with 17 bases between the two germline ends. This CDR3 comprises 14 residues. Germline V CDR1 and CDR2: SGHRS, YFSETQ.

The chain recombines TRBV5-1 with TRBJ2-7; TRBD2 is a possible D gene (6 bases). The CDR3 is 15 amino acids. Trimming pared 4 bases from V and 6 bases from J, leaving 20 bases between. The germline V gene encodes CDR1 SGHRS and CDR2 YFSETQ. The DNA of the CDR3 is TGCGCCAGCAGCCCGACTTCGGGGGTACGTCTCGAGCAGTACTTC. This encodes CASSPTSGVRLEQYF.

This chain joins TRBV4-1 and TRBJ1-4, with 8 bases aligning to TRBD1. The germline V gene encodes CDR1 MGHRA and CDR2 YSYEKL. V lost 0 bases and J lost 3; bases outside the gene matches: 3. This CDR3 is built from 16 residues. CDR3 in amino acids: CASSQDGQGPNEKLFF. The CDR3 nucleotides read TGCGCCAGCAGCCAAGATGGACAGGGCCCTAATGAAAAACTGTTTTTT.

The chain employs TRBV7-9 and TRBJ2-7; D might be TRBD2 (6 bases). Trimming took 5 bases from V and 4 from J, leaving 18 bases between them. Germline values: CDR1 SEHNR, CDR2 FQNEAQ (reference sequence). The CDR3 runs 15 residues. DNA of the CDR3: TGTGCCAGCAGCCCCCTAGCGATATCATCTTACGAGCAGTACTTC. Protein: CASSPLAISSYEQYF.

The CDR3 protein is CASSLLGTPLYNEQFF. The CDR3 DNA is TGTGCCAGCAGCTTACTCGGGACTCCGCTATACAATGAGCAGTTCTTC. The J gene is TRBJ2-1, the V gene TRBV7-9; the D gene is possibly TRBD2 (6 bases). The CDR3 spans 16 residues. Germline V lookup: CDR1 SEHNR, CDR2 FQNEAQ (reference sequence). V dropped 2 bases and J dropped 4 bases, with 15 bases sitting between them.

The chain joins TRBV11-2 to TRBJ2-7, with D tentatively TRBD2 (5 bases). Trimming stripped 1 base from V and 1 base from J, with 14 bases between. Germline V gene lookup returns CDR1 SGHAT and CDR2 FQNNGV. This CDR3 contains 16 residues. The CDR3 sequence: CASSLGIGLLSYEQYF. The CDR3 coding sequence is TGTGCCAGCAGCTTAGGTATAGGACTGCTATCCTACGAGCAGTACTTC.

The CDR3: CASSFVVQLGDWRYEQYF. CDR3 in DNA: TGTGCCAGCAGTTTTGTGGTGCAGTTAGGAGATTGGCGCTACGAGCAGTACTTC. The gene calls are TRBV28 and TRBJ2-7, with D hard to call. The CDR3 sequence is 18 residues long. Germline lookup yields CDR1 MDHEN and CDR2 SYDVKM. Trimming took 3 bases from V and 3 from J, leaving 24 bases between them.

The chain joins TRBV28 to TRBJ2-7; weak D call: TRBD2 (6 bases). Germline values: CDR1 MDHEN, CDR2 SYDVKM. With 5 bases removed from V and 4 bases from J, the gap between germline ends came to 12 bases. This CDR3 has 13 amino acids. CDR3 DNA sequence: TGTGCCAGCAGTCCGGGCGGGAAGTACGAGCAGTACTTC. Protein sequence: CASSPGGKYEQYF. The full variable domain, its missing parts supplied by reference TRBV28 and TRBJ2-7, is DVKVTQSSRYLVKRTGEKVFLECVQDMDHENMFWYRQDPGLGLRLIYFSYDVKMKEKGDIPEGYSVSREKKERFSLILESASTNQTSMYLCASSPGGKYEQYFGPGTRLTVT.

This clone was seen once. The chain employs TRBV7-3 and TRBJ2-1, with 10 bases aligning to TRBD2. V was clipped by 5 bases and J by 10 bases; unmatched bases: 14. CDR1 is SGHTA, CDR2 FQGTGA, per germline. There are 16 residues in the CDR3. The DNA for the CDR3 is TGTGCCAGCAGCCCGATAAAAGCGGGAGGGCCAGGGGAGCAGTTCTTC. Its protein product is CASSPIKAGGPGEQFF.

The chain uses TRBV9 and TRBJ2-5; possibly TRBD2 for D (6 bases). CDR3 size: 15 residues. V was cut by 0 bases and J by 4 bases, with 13 bases left in between. Germline V gene sequence: CDR1 SGDLS, CDR2 YYNGEE. This CDR3 is CASSVAEGRRETQYF. The CDR3 DNA sequence: TGTGCCAGCAGCGTAGCTGAGGGGAGGCGAGAGACCCAGTACTTC.

The gene calls are TRBV7-9 and TRBJ1-5; D uncertain. Germline V CDR1 and CDR2: SEHNR, FQNEAQ (reference sequence). V lost 7 bases and J lost 8, with 12 bases in between. The CDR3 contains 12 residues. As DNA, the CDR3 is TGTGCCAGCACCTCGGACGGGGAGCCCCAGCATTTT. This translates into CASTSDGEPQHF. Full variable domain (rest looked up from reference TRBV7-9 and TRBJ1-5): DTGVSQNPRHKITKRGQNVTFRCDPISEHNRLYWYRQTLGQGPEFLTYFQNEAQLEKSRLLSDRFSAERPKGSFSTLEIQRTEQGDSAMYLCASTSDGEPQHFGDGTRLSIL.

The chain couples TRBV15 to TRBJ2-7, with 8 positions matching TRBD1. CDR3 length: 15 amino acids. V lost 3 bases and J lost 2; bases outside the gene matches: 6. Germline V gene lookup returns CDR1 LNHNV and CDR2 YYDKDF (reference sequence). The CDR3, as DNA: TGTGCCACCAGCAGGCCCGGGGACAGGCCCTACGAGCAGTACTTC. Its protein is CATSRPGDRPYEQYF. The full variable domain, its missing parts supplied by reference TRBV15 and TRBJ2-7, is DAMVIQNPRYQVTQFGKPVTLSCSQTLNHNVMYWYQQKSSQAPKLLFHYYDKDFNNEADTPDNFQSRRPNTSFCFLDIRSPGLGDTAMYLCATSRPGDRPYEQYFGPGTRLTVT.

The chain is built from TRBV9 and TRBJ2-7; 7 nucleotides agree with TRBD2. Germline CDR1 is SGDLS and CDR2 is YYNGEE. Trimming removed 0 bases from V and 0 bases from J; junction bases left unmatched: 6. The CDR3 runs 16 residues. CDR3 sequence reads: CASSVDGEGISYEQYF. In nucleotides, the CDR3 is TGTGCCAGCAGCGTAGATGGGGAGGGCATCTCCTACGAGCAGTACTTC.

This clone occurred once. The chain carries TRBV28 and TRBJ2-7; 10 bases align to TRBD2. The junction had 11 bases not matched to a gene; V was cut back by 3 bases and J by 0 bases. CDR1 is MDHEN, CDR2 SYDVKM, per germline. The CDR3 spans 18 residues. In nucleotides, the CDR3 is TGTGCCAGCAGTTTGGTCGAAGGACTAGCGGCGAGCTCCTACGAGCAGTACTTC. As protein: CASSLVEGLAASSYEQYF.